Many counts were recorded for the clone carrying this T cell receptor (beta chain). These data come from a study of blood T cells in healthy people across ages. A second PCR of 7 to 11 cycles used a sample-barcoded 5' primer and a J-beta primer mix. Each of the cDNA molecules was tagged by a template-switch adaptor with 12 random nucleotides. TCRdb reprocessed the 5' RACE reads via MiXCR and lists one record per CDR3 protein. The sample has about 1.6 million distinct CDR3 sequences, 30% to 35% seen once. The CDR3 loop spans 13 amino acids. Per germline, CDR1 DFQATT and CDR2 SNEGSKA (reference sequence). V was cut by 3 bases and J by 9 bases, with 17 bases left in between.

Material: blood. The sequence was collected from a woman in her twenties or thirties in good health. This sequence joins TRBV20-1 and TRBJ1-1, with a tentative D call TRBD1 (5 bases). The CDR3 reads CSASVSSGPQAFF. The CDR3 DNA follows: TGCAGTGCTAGCGTAAGTTCGGGACCGCAAGCTTTCTTT.